The next 2 T cell receptor beta chains were all read from a single sample in a study of blood T cell repertoires in COVID-19. Sequenced by immunoSEQ multiplex PCR; TCRdb stores in-frame clones only, minus some. The data show a few hundred thousand clones, approximately 80% seen once. The material sequenced was peripheral blood. All receptors derive from a woman older than 75 with acute or convalescent COVID-19.

The chain links TRBV27 to TRBJ1-2, with 7 bases that match TRBD1. The ends lost 2 bases at V and 6 bases at J; junction bases unmatched: 9. Germline loops: CDR1 MNHEY, CDR2 SMNVEV (reference sequence). The CDR3 extends over 15 amino acids. The CDR3 coding sequence is TGTGCCAGCAGTTTAGTGGTCAGGGGGTTCGATGGCTACACCTTC. Encoded protein: CASSLVVRGFDGYTF.

This clone was seen once. V and J are TRBV6-6 and TRBJ1-2; D not certain. The CDR3 consists of 11 residues. Trimming stripped 7 bases from V and 3 bases from J, with 6 bases between. Germline-derived CDR1 and CDR2 are MNHNY and SVGAGI (reference sequence). This chain's CDR3 is CASTQDYGYTF. As DNA, the CDR3 is TGTGCCAGCACGCAGGACTATGGCTACACCTTC.